This T cell receptor beta chain was recovered during a study of CD8 T cells in Susac syndrome. CD8+ and CD4+ blood T cells underwent TCR beta sequencing. Negative isolation yielded CD8+ and CD4+ T cells; FACS enriched TEMRA cells. As concerns this clonotype: What it binds is not known.

J gave up 2 bases and V 4 bases, and 6 bases lay outside the gene matches. The CDR3 has 16 amino acids. Germline loops: CDR1 MDHEN, CDR2 SYDVKM. With random hexamers, about 0.45 to 1 ug RNA was reverse transcribed. TCR beta CDR3 was amplified by immunoSEQ covering 54 Vbeta and 13 Jbeta. A single record per CDR3 protein comes from TCRdb applying MiXCR to the immunoSEQ multiplex PCR reads. The sample holds 180,000 or so distinct CDR3 sequences, about 95% seen once. Study outcomes and limitations: The study's TCR sequencing and HLA analysis drew on a certain number of individuals. That number was acknowledged as relatively small.

The specimen sequenced was CD4+ T cells from PBMCs. This TCR came from a human donor in good health. The chain has TRBV28 and TRBJ2-1; 9 bases fit TRBD1. The CDR3, as DNA: TGTGCCAGCAGTTCTTACCGACAGGGGGCCTACAATGAGCAGTTCTTC. Amino acid sequence: CASSSYRQGAYNEQFF.